The 24 T cell receptor beta chains presented below share a single source sample, sequenced in a study of brain T cells in children with intractable seizures. The protocol was immunoSEQ multiplex PCR, while the TCRdb copy is restricted to in-frame clones and leaves out a portion. The sample lists roughly 110,000 clones; 94% were seen once. The sequencing used peripheral blood, collected at surgery. Source of these receptors: a boy under two years old with hemimegalencephaly and intractable seizures.

The V gene is TRBV11-3, the J gene TRBJ2-3; 10 bases match TRBD1. The length of the CDR3 is 18 residues. After removal of 8 bases from V and 7 bases from J, the junction contained 21 bases not matched to a gene. Germline assignment: CDR1 SGHNT and CDR2 YENEEA. The CDR3 here is CASEGQGIFSPVLNTQYF. The CDR3 nucleotides are TGTGCCAGCGAGGGACAGGGGATATTTTCCCCAGTCTTAAATACGCAGTATTTT.

This clone was seen a single time. CDR3 sequence reads: CATSRVGRAYGYTF. CDR3 coding DNA: TGTGCCACCAGCAGAGTCGGCAGGGCCTATGGCTACACCTTC. J is TRBJ1-2 and V is TRBV15, with a weak D call TRBD1 (5 bases). Germline V lookup: CDR1 LNHNV, CDR2 YYDKDF (reference sequence). Trimming took 1 base from V and 4 from J, leaving 10 bases between them. CDR3 length equals 14 residues. The complete variable domain, with remaining parts taken from reference TRBV15 and TRBJ1-2, reads DAMVIQNPRYQVTQFGKPVTLSCSQTLNHNVMYWYQQKSSQAPKLLFHYYDKDFNNEADTPDNFQSRRPNTSFCFLDIRSPGLGDTAMYLCATSRVGRAYGYTFGSGTRLTVV.

The chain has TRBV7-6 and TRBJ2-3, with D possibly matching TRBD2 (6 bases). The CDR3 contains 15 residues. Trimming took 0 bases from V and 4 from J, leaving 11 bases between them. In germline, CDR1 is SGHVS, CDR2 FNYEAQ. In nucleotides, the CDR3 is TGTGCCAGCAGCTTAGCGGGACTTCGTGCAGATACGCAGTATTTT. It specifies CASSLAGLRADTQYF.

The rearrangement uses TRBV28 and TRBJ2-7; D might be TRBD2 (5 bases). Germline-derived CDR1 and CDR2 are MDHEN and SYDVKM. Trimming took off 2 bases at V and 9 bases at J, with 8 bases between the two ends. The CDR3 is 11 amino acids. Here the CDR3 DNA reads TGTGCCAGCAGTTTAGGAGGCGGGCAGTACTTC. Encoded protein: CASSLGGGQYF.

V and J are TRBV29-1 and TRBJ1-1; D possibly corresponds to TRBD1 (5 bases). CDR1 and CDR2 from the germline V gene are SQVTM and ANQGSEA. V dropped 4 bases and J dropped 4 bases, with 10 bases sitting between them. The CDR3 is 12 amino acids. The CDR3 protein is CSVAHGGTEAFF. The CDR3, as DNA: TGCAGCGTTGCTCATGGGGGCACTGAAGCTTTCTTT.

The J gene is TRBJ2-7, the V gene TRBV9; 7 positions match TRBD2. Unmatched junction bases numbered 14, after V lost 4 bases and J lost 7 bases. The CDR3 contains 15 residues. The germline V gene has CDR1 SGDLS and CDR2 YYNGEE. Here the CDR3 DNA reads TGTGCCAGCAGCCCAGCGGGGTGGGACTCGGGGGAGCAGTACTTC. Encoded protein: CASSPAGWDSGEQYF.

The chain joins TRBV7-9 to TRBJ2-7; maybe TRBD1 (6 bases). Trimming left V 5 bases short and J 0 bases short, with 14 bases between. There are 15 residues in the CDR3. The germline CDR1 and CDR2 sequences are SEHNR and FQNEAQ (reference sequence). CDR3 DNA sequence: TGTGCCAGCAGCGATCTGGACAGTGCCTCCTACGAGCAGTACTTC. It yields the protein CASSDLDSASYEQYF.

The V and J genes are TRBV2 and TRBJ2-1; D uncertain. The V and J ends lost 4 bases and 10 bases respectively, with 14 bases between them. There are 13 residues in the CDR3. CDR1 is SNHLY, CDR2 FYNNEI, per germline. In nucleotides, the CDR3 is TGTGCCAGCAGTGGGGTAGACATGTACGAGCAGTTCTTC. It is translated as CASSGVDMYEQFF.

V is TRBV4-3 and J is TRBJ1-5; no clear D. The CDR3 runs 13 residues. Germline CDR1 and CDR2: LGHNA and YSLEER. Trimming left V 0 bases short and J 8 bases short, with 8 bases between. CDR3: CASSQDTSEPQHF. The DNA for the CDR3 is TGCGCCAGCAGCCAAGATACATCCGAGCCCCAGCATTTT.

V usage is TRBV6-5 and J usage is TRBJ1-3; D possibly corresponds to TRBD1 (6 bases). The germline gives CDR1 MNHEY, CDR2 SVGAGI. Trimming took off 0 bases at V and 5 bases at J, with 14 bases between the two ends. This CDR3 region has 16 residues. CDR3 sequence (DNA): TGTGCCAGCAGTTACTCCGCAGGGGAGCGTAGAAACACCATATATTTT. Amino acids: CASSYSAGERRNTIYF.

The chain couples TRBV15 to TRBJ1-6; D is undetermined. This CDR3 is built from 18 residues. Per germline, CDR1 LNHNV and CDR2 YYDKDF (reference sequence). Trimming shortened V by 0 bases and J by 0 bases, and 12 bases separated the two germline ends. In nucleotides, the CDR3 is TGTGCCACCAGCAGAGATAGGCCGGCAAGCTCCTATAATTCACCCCTCCACTTT. This translates into CATSRDRPASSYNSPLHF.

The CDR3 spells CASSFRDRAYGYTF. The CDR3 coding sequence is TGTGCCAGCAGCTTTAGGGACAGGGCATATGGCTACACCTTC. V is TRBV5-4 and J is TRBJ1-2; 9 bases are a match to TRBD1. Per the germline V gene, CDR1 is SGHNT and CDR2 is YYREEE (reference sequence). After removal of 2 bases from V and 5 bases from J, the junction contained 4 bases not matched to a gene. This CDR3 contains 14 residues.

The chain carries TRBV5-4 and TRBJ1-2; TRBD1 might be the D (6 bases). The CDR3 runs 15 residues. The germline V gene has CDR1 SGHNT and CDR2 YYREEE (reference sequence). Trimming took off 0 bases at V and 4 bases at J, with 13 bases between the two ends. CDR3 DNA sequence: TGTGCCAGCAGCTTGGGCGGGCAGGGGACCTATGGCTACACCTTC. Translated: CASSLGGQGTYGYTF. The variable domain in full, with the rest retrieved from reference TRBV5-4 and TRBJ1-2, is ETGVTQSPTHLIKTRGQQVTLRCSSQSGHNTVSWYQQALGQGPQFIFQYYREEENGRGNFPPRFSGLQFPNYSSELNVNALELDDSALYLCASSLGGQGTYGYTFGSGTRLTVV.

To note about this clone: Relative to the germline gene, one junction end is altered; a read error may explain this. The rearrangement links TRBV4-1 to TRBJ1-4, with D uncertain. Per the germline V gene, CDR1 is MGHRA and CDR2 is YSYEKL. The CDR3 runs to 15 residues. The CDR3 region is CASSKEAGWDEKLFF. The CDR3 coding sequence is TGCGCCAGCAGCAAAGAGGCGGGGTGGGATGAAAAACTGTTTTTT.

The chain has TRBV7-2 and TRBJ1-5, with D possibly matching TRBD1 (6 bases). V was shortened by 0 bases and J by 5 bases, with 11 bases between the two germline ends. This CDR3 region has 15 residues. CDR1 and CDR2 from the germline V gene are SGHTA and FQGNSA. CDR3 loop: CASSLAWGRDQPQHF. For the CDR3, the DNA is TGTGCCAGCAGCTTAGCGTGGGGGCGCGATCAGCCCCAGCATTTT.

As concerns this clone: Compared with germline, one end of the junction differs, possibly owing to a read error. The chain is built from TRBV9 and TRBJ2-5; D not certain. Germline assignment: CDR1 SGDLS and CDR2 YYNGEE. This CDR3 comprises 14 residues. As DNA, the CDR3 is TGTGCCAGCAGCGTATCGCCCCTACAAGAGACCCGGTACTTC. This codes for CASSVSPLQETRYF.

The chain combines TRBV19 with TRBJ1-5; D ambiguous. The CDR3 is made up of 14 amino acids. Trimming removed 0 bases from V and 5 bases from J, with 8 bases in between. From germline, CDR1 is LNHDA and CDR2 SQIVND (reference sequence). The CDR3 spells CASSIDRWDQPQHF. CDR3 DNA: TGTGCCAGTAGTATAGATCGATGGGATCAGCCCCAGCATTTT.

The chain recombines TRBV27 with TRBJ2-4; TRBD1 aligns across 9 bases. The CDR3 loop spans 16 amino acids. Trimming cost V 2 bases and J 9 bases; bases outside gene matches: 11. Germline V CDR1 and CDR2: MNHEY, SMNVEV (reference sequence). CDR3 loop: CASSLLSDRGRVIQYF. The CDR3 coding sequence is TGTGCCAGCAGTTTACTTTCGGACAGGGGACGGGTCATTCAGTACTTC.

This clone appeared a single time. The V gene is TRBV7-9, the J gene TRBJ1-2; D is perhaps TRBD1 (5 bases). Trimming left V 5 bases short and J 4 bases short, with 14 bases between. The CDR3 is 14 residues long. CDR1 and CDR2 from the germline V gene are SEHNR and FQNEAQ (reference sequence). The CDR3 DNA sequence: TGTGCCAGCAGCCCTCAGGGAAATGTCTATGGCTACACCTTC. Protein: CASSPQGNVYGYTF.

The V gene is TRBV7-3, the J gene TRBJ2-1, with 11 bases lining up with TRBD2. Trimming took 1 base from V and 6 from J; bases not matched to a gene: 5. Germline V gives CDR1 SGHTA, CDR2 FQGTGA. This CDR3 spans 16 amino acids. For the CDR3, the DNA is TGTGCCAGCAGCTTAAGGGGTAGCGGGAGGGCCAATGAGCAGTTCTTC. Protein: CASSLRGSGRANEQFF.

The V and J genes are TRBV5-8 and TRBJ2-1; D may be TRBD2 (5 bases). This CDR3 region has 13 residues. CDR1 is SGHTS and CDR2 is YDEGEE in the germline V gene. V lost 9 bases and J lost 2, with 12 bases in between. CDR3 nucleotide sequence: TGTGCCACTCGTGGGCGGGCCTACAATGAGCAGTTCTTC. It yields the protein CATRGRAYNEQFF.

The rearrangement uses TRBV28 and TRBJ2-3; 11 bases match TRBD2. The trim removed 5 bases at V and 2 bases at J, leaving 6 bases unmatched. The CDR3 spans 16 residues. The V gene's germline CDR1 is MDHEN and CDR2 SYDVKM. CDR3 residues: CASSHSGRVFTDTQYF. CDR3 DNA: TGTGCCAGCAGTCATAGCGGGAGGGTATTCACAGATACGCAGTATTTT.

The chain has TRBV7-2 and TRBJ2-1, with 7 bases lining up with TRBD1. The CDR3 consists of 15 residues. Germline CDR1 and CDR2: SGHTA and FQGNSA. Trimming removed 3 bases from V and 6 bases from J; junction bases left unmatched: 8. The chain's CDR3 is CASSFRQGYGNEQFF. The CDR3 DNA reads as TGTGCCAGCAGCTTTAGACAGGGATATGGCAATGAGCAGTTCTTC.

This chain connects TRBV9 to TRBJ2-1; possibly TRBD2 for D (5 bases). The length of the CDR3 is 17 residues. From germline, CDR1 is SGDLS and CDR2 YYNGEE. V lost 0 bases to trimming and J lost 7 bases, with 20 bases between them. The CDR3 region has the DNA TGTGCCAGCAGCGTAGGTAAGGGAGAGGTTCGTATGAATGAGCAGTTCTTC. Amino acid sequence: CASSVGKGEVRMNEQFF.